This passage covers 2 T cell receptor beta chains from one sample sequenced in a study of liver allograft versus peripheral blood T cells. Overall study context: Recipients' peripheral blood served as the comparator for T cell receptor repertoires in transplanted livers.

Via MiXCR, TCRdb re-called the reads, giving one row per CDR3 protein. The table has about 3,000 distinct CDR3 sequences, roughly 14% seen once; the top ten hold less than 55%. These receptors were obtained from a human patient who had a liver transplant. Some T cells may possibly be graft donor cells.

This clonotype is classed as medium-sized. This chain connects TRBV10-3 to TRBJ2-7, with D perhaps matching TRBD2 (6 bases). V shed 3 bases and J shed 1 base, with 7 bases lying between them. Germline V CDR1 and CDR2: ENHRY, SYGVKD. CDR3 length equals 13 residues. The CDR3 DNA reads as TGTGCCATCAGTGATGGGGGGTCCTACGAGCAGTACTTC. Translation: CAISDGGSYEQYF.

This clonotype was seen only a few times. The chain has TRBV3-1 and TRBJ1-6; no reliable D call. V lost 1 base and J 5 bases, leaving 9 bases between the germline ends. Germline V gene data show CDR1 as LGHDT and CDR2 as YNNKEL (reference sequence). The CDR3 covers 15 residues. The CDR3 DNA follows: TGTGCCAGCAGCCAAGTTAAGCAGGATAATTCACCCCTCCACTTT. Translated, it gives CASSQVKQDNSPLHF.